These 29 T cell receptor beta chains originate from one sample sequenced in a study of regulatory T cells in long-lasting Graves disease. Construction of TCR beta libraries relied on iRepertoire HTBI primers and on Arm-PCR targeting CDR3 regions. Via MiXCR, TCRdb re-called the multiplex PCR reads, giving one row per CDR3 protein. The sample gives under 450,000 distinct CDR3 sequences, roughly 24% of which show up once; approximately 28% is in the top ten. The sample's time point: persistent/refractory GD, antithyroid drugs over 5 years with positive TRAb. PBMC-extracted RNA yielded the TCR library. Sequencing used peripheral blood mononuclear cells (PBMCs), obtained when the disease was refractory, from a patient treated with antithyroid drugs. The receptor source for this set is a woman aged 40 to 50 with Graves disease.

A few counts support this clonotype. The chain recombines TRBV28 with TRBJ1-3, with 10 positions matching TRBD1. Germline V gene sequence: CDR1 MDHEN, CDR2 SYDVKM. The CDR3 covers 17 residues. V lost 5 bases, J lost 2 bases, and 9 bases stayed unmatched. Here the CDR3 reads CASSLGRGQGAGNTIYF. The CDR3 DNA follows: TGTGCCAGCAGTCTGGGCCGAGGACAGGGGGCTGGAAACACCATATATTTT.

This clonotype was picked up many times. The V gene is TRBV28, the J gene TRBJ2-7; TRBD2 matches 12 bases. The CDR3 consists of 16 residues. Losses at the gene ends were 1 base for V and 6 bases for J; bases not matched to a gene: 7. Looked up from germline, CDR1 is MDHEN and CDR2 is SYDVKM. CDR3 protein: CASSLFTLAGGIEQYF. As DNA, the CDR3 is TGTGCCAGCAGTTTATTTACCCTAGCGGGAGGGATCGAGCAGTACTTC.

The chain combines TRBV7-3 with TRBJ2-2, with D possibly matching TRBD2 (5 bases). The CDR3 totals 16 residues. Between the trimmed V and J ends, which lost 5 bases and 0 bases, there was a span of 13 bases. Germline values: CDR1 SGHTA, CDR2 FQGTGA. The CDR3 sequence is CASSPTGVPNTGELFF. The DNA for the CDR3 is TGTGCCAGCAGCCCAACCGGGGTGCCGAACACCGGGGAGCTGTTTTTT.

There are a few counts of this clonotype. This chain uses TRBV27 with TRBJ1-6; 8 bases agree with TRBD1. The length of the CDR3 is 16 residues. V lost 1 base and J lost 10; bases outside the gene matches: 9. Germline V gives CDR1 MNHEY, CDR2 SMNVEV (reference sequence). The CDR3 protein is CASSLWSRQGRSPLHF. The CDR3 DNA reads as TGTGCCAGCAGTTTATGGTCACGACAGGGGAGGTCACCCCTCCACTTT.

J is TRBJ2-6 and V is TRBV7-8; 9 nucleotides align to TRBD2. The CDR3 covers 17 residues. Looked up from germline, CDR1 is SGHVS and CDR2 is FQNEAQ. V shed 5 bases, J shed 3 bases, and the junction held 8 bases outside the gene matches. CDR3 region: CASSKWREGLGANVLTF. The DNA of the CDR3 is TGTGCCAGCAGCAAGTGGCGGGAGGGCCTTGGGGCCAACGTCCTGACTTTC.

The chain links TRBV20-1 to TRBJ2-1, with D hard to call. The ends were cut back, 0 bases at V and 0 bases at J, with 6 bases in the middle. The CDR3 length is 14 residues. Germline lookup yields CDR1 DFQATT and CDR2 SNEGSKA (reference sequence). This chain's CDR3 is CSAREAGSYNEQFF. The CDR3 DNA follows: TGCAGTGCTAGAGAAGCCGGCTCCTACAATGAGCAGTTCTTC.

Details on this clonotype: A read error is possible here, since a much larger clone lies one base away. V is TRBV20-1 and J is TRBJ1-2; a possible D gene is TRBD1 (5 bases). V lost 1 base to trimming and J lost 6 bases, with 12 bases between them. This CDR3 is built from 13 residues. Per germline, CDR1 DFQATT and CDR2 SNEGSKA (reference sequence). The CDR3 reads CSARVGKGNGYTF. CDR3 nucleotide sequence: TGCAGTGCTAGAGTAGGTAAGGGGAATGGCTACACCTTC.

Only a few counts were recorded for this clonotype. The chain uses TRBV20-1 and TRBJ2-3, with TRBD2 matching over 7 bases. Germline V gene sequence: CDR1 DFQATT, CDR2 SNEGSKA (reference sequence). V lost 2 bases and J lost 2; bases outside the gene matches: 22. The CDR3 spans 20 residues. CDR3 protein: CSARQVEAGAFAENTDTQYF. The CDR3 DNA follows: TGCAGTGCTAGACAAGTTGAGGCGGGAGCGTTCGCGGAGAACACAGATACGCAGTATTTT.

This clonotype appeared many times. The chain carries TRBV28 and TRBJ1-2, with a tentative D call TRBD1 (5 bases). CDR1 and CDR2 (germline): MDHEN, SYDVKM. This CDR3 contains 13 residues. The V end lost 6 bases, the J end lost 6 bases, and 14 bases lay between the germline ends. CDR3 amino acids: CASRKDTPDGYTF. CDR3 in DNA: TGTGCCAGCAGAAAGGACACCCCGGATGGCTACACCTTC.

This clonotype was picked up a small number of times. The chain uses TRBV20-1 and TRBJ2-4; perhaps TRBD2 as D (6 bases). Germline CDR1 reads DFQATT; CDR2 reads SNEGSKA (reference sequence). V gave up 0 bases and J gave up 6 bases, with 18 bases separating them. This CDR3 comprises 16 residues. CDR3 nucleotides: TGCAGTGCTAGAGACCGCCGGGGAGGAGGGCGAAACATTCAGTACTTC. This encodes CSARDRRGGGRNIQYF.

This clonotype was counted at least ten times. The CDR3 loop reads CASSSGSWSGEQYF. The CDR3 DNA reads as TGTGCCAGCAGCAGCGGGAGCTGGTCCGGCGAGCAGTACTTC. This chain links TRBV11-2 with TRBJ2-7; 8 positions match TRBD2. Unmatched junction bases numbered 9, after V lost 5 bases and J lost 6 bases. From germline, CDR1 is SGHAT and CDR2 FQNNGV. This CDR3 is 14 amino acids long.

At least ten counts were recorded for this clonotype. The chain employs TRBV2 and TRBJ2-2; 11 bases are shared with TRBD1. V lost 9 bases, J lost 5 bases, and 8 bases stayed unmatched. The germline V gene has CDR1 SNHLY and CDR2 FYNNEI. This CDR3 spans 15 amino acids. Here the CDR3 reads CASTRGTGGTGELFF. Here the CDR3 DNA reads TGTGCCAGTACGCGAGGGACAGGGGGGACCGGGGAGCTGTTTTTT.

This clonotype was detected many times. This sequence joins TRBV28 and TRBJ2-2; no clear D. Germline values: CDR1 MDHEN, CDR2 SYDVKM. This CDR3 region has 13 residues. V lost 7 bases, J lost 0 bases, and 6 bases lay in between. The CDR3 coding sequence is TGTGCCAGCATACCAGCGAACACCGGGGAGCTGTTTTTT. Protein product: CASIPANTGELFF.

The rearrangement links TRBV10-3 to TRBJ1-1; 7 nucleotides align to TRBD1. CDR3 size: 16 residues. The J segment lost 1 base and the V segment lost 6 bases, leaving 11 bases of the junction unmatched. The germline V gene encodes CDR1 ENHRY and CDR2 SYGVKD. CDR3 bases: TGTGCCATCAGCCTTAGTCCGGGACAGACGAACACTGAAGCTTTCTTT. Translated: CAISLSPGQTNTEAFF.

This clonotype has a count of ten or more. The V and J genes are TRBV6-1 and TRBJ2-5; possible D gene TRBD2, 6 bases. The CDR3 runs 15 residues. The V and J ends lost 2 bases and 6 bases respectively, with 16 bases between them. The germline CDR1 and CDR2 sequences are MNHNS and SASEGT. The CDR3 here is CASSEPAGNRKTQYF. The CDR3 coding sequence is TGTGCCAGCAGTGAACCTGCGGGAAATAGGAAGACCCAGTACTTC.

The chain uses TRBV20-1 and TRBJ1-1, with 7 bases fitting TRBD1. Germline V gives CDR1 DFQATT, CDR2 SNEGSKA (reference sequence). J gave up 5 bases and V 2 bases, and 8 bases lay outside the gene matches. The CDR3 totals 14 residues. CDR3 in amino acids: CSARQGGIGTEAFF. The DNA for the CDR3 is TGCAGTGCTAGACAAGGGGGCATCGGTACTGAAGCTTTCTTT.

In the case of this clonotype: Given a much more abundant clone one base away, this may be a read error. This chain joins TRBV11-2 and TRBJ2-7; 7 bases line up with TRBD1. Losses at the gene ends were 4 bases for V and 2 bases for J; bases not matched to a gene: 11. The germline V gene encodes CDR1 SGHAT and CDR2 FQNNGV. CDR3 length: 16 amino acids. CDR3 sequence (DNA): TGTGCCAGCAGCTACCGCAGGGGACAGCGCGCCTACGAGCAGTACTTC. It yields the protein CASSYRRGQRAYEQYF.

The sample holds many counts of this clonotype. The DNA of the CDR3 is TGTGCCAGCAGTTCGTCTACAGACTCACCCCTCCACTTT. Translating gives CASSSSTDSPLHF. The rearrangement joins TRBV12-3 or TRBV12-4 to TRBJ1-6; D gene ambiguous. The CDR3 spans 13 residues. With 4 bases removed from V and 10 bases from J, the gap between germline ends came to 11 bases.

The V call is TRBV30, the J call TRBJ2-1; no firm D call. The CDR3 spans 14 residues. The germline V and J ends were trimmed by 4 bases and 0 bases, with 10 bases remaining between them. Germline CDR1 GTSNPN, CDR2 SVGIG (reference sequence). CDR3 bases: TGTGCCTGGAACCGGTTGAGCTCCTACAATGAGCAGTTCTTC. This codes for CAWNRLSSYNEQFF.

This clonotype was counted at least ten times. The DNA for the CDR3 is TGCAGTGCTAGAGATCTCAGCCAAGAGACCCAGTACTTC. Its translation is CSARDLSQETQYF. The V and J genes are TRBV20-1 and TRBJ2-5; D gene uncertain. This CDR3 spans 13 amino acids. CDR1 and CDR2 from the germline V gene are DFQATT and SNEGSKA (reference sequence). Trimming removed 0 bases from V and 1 base from J, with 6 bases in between.

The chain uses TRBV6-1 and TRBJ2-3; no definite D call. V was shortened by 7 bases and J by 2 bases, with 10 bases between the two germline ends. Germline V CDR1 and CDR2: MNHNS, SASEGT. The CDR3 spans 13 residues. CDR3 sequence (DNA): TGTGCCAGCACCCGAGAGCTCACAGATACGCAGTATTTT. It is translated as CASTRELTDTQYF.

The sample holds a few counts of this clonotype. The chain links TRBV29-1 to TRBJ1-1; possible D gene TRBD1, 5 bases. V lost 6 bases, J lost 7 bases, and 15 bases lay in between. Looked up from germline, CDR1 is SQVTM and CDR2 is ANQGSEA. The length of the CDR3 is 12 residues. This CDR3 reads CSVRDGAVEAFF. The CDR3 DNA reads TGCAGCGTCCGGGACGGGGCCGTTGAAGCTTTCTTT.

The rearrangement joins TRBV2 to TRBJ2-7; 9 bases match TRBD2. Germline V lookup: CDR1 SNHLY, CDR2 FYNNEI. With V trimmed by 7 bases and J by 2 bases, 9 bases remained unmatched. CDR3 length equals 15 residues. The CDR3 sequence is CASNPSGNSAYEQYF. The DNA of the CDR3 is TGTGCCAGCAACCCTAGCGGGAATTCGGCCTACGAGCAGTACTTC.

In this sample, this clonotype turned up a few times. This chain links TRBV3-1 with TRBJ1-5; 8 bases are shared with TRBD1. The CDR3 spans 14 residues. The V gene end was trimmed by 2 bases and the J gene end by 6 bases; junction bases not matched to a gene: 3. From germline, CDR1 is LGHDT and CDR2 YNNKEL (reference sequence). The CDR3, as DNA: TGTGCCAGCAGCCAAACAGGGGGAGGTCAGCCCCAGCATTTT. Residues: CASSQTGGGQPQHF.

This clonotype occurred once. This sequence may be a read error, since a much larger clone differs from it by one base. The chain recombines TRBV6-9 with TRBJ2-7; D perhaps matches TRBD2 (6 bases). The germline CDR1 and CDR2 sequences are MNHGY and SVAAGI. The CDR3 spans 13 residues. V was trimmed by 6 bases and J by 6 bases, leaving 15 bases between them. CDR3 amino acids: CASSGTHPCEQYF. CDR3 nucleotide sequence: TGTGCCAGCAGCGGGACTCACCCCTGCGAGCAGTACTTC.

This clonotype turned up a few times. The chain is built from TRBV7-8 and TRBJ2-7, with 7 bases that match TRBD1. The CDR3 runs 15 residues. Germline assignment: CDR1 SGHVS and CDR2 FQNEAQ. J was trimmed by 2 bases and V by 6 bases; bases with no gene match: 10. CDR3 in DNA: TGTGCCAGCAGATTTGAGGGGGCCTATACCTACGAGCAGTACTTC. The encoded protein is CASRFEGAYTYEQYF.

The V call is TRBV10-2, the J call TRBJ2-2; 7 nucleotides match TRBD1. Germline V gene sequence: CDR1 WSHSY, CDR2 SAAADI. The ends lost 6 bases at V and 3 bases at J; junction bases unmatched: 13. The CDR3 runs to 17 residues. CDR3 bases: TGCGCCAGCAGATCGGACAGGTGGCGACGGGACACCGGGGAGCTGTTTTTT. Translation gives CASRSDRWRRDTGELFF.

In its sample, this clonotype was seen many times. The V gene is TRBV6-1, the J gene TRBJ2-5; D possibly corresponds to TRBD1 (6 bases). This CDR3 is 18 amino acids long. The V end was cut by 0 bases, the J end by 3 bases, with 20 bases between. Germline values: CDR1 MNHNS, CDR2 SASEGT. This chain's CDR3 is CASSEAQRGTITKETQYF. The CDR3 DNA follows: TGTGCCAGCAGTGAAGCGCAGAGGGGGACCATTACGAAAGAGACCCAGTACTTC.

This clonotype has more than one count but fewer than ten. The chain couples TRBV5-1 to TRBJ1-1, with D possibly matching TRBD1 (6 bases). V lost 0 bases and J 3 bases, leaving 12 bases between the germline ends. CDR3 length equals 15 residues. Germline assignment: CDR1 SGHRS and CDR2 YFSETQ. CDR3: CASSLEQGGDTEAFF. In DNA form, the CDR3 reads TGCGCCAGCAGCTTGGAACAGGGCGGGGACACTGAAGCTTTCTTT.